These 17 T cell receptor beta chains share one sample of origin, sequenced in a study of T cells in localized non-small cell lung cancer. The protocol was immunoSEQ multiplex PCR, while the TCRdb copy is restricted to in-frame clones and leaves out a portion. The table shows 35,000 to 50,000 clones, with 70% to 80% occurring only once. Here the sequenced sample was PBMCs, taken before any cancer treatment. The receptor source for this set is a woman aged 40 to 75 with stage II squamous cell lung carcinoma.

J is TRBJ2-5 and V is TRBV7-3; 11 positions agree with TRBD2. This CDR3 contains 15 residues. Germline CDR1 reads SGHTA; CDR2 reads FQGTGA. The trim removed 0 bases at V and 5 bases at J, leaving 2 bases unmatched. CDR3 in amino acids: CASSLTSSGRETQYF. CDR3 DNA: TGTGCCAGCAGCTTAACGTCTAGCGGGAGGGAGACCCAGTACTTC. Combining the CDR3 with reference TRBV7-3 and TRBJ2-5 gives the whole variable domain GAGVSQTPSNKVTEKGKYVELRCDPISGHTALYWYRQSLGQGPEFLIYFQGTGAADDSGLPNDRFFAVRPEGSVSTLKIQRTERGDSAVYLCASSLTSSGRETQYFGPGTRLLVL.

This chain uses TRBV9 with TRBJ2-5; 11 bases line up with TRBD1. V was clipped by 3 bases and J by 1 base; unmatched bases: 2. CDR1 SGDLS and CDR2 YYNGEE come from the germline V gene. The CDR3 totals 15 residues. As DNA, the CDR3 is TGTGCCAGCAGCGCGGACAGGGGGCCCCAAGAGACCCAGTACTTC. It yields the protein CASSADRGPQETQYF.

Here the CDR3 reads CASSFQETQYF. CDR3 coding DNA: TGTGCCAGCAGTTTTCAAGAGACCCAGTACTTC. The chain has TRBV2 and TRBJ2-5; D gene unclear. V was pared by 5 bases and J by 2 bases, with 3 bases between. The CDR3 has 11 amino acids. CDR1 is SNHLY, CDR2 FYNNEI, per germline.

This chain connects TRBV27 to TRBJ2-7, with 8 bases identical to TRBD1. CDR1 is MNHEY, CDR2 SMNVEV, per germline (reference sequence). The CDR3 is 14 residues long. V dropped 4 bases and J dropped 4; count of bases not matched to a gene: 6. DNA of the CDR3: TGTGCCAGCAGTTATGCAGGGGGCGGTTACGAGCAGTACTTC. It translates to CASSYAGGGYEQYF.

V gene TRBV4-3 combines with J gene TRBJ1-6, with TRBD1 identical over 8 bases. The J segment lost 4 bases and the V segment lost 3 bases, leaving 17 bases of the junction unmatched. Germline values: CDR1 LGHNA, CDR2 YSLEER. The CDR3 has 20 residues. The CDR3 region has the DNA TGCGCCAGCAGCCAGGACCCCACCTCGGACAGGGAAGTTTATAATTCACCCCTCCACTTT. As protein: CASSQDPTSDREVYNSPLHF.

The rearrangement uses TRBV7-2 and TRBJ1-4; a weak D match, TRBD1 (6 bases). This CDR3 contains 15 residues. Germline V gives CDR1 SGHTA, CDR2 FQGNSA. The V gene lost 5 bases and the J gene lost 0 bases, with 10 bases spanning the gap. The CDR3 region is CASSPNRATNEKLFF. CDR3 coding DNA: TGTGCCAGCAGCCCAAACAGGGCAACTAATGAAAAACTGTTTTTT. The full variable domain, rest sourced from reference TRBV7-2 and TRBJ1-4, is GAGVSQSPSNKVTEKGKDVELRCDPISGHTALYWYRQSLGQGLEFLIYFQGNSAPDKSGLPSDRFSAERTGGSVSTLTIQRTQQEDSAVYLCASSPNRATNEKLFFGSGTQLSVL.

The rearrangement uses TRBV6-6 and TRBJ2-2, with D perhaps matching TRBD1 (6 bases). V was clipped by 8 bases and J by 0 bases, with 10 bases between them. CDR1 and CDR2 from the germline V gene are MNHNY and SVGAGI (reference sequence). The CDR3 is 14 amino acids. The DNA for the CDR3 is TGTGCCAGCTGGCGGACAGCGAACACCGGGGAGCTGTTTTTT. As protein: CASWRTANTGELFF.

The chain couples TRBV28 to TRBJ1-1; D gene ambiguous. This CDR3 is 15 amino acids long. With 7 bases removed from V and 1 base from J, the gap between germline ends came to 16 bases. Germline values: CDR1 MDHEN, CDR2 SYDVKM. The CDR3: CASTYPTDGNTEAFF. CDR3 coding DNA: TGTGCCAGCACCTACCCGACCGACGGGAACACTGAAGCTTTCTTT.

The rearrangement links TRBV28 to TRBJ2-3; TRBD2 matches at 12 bases. The V gene's germline CDR1 is MDHEN and CDR2 SYDVKM. The CDR3 contains 17 residues. Trimming took 3 bases from V and 2 from J; bases not matched to a gene: 6. The CDR3 region has the DNA TGTGCCAGCAGTTTTTCGTCTAGCGGGGGGGCCACAGATACGCAGTATTTT. Encoded protein: CASSFSSSGGATDTQYF.

This chain joins TRBV27 and TRBJ1-1; 8 bases map to TRBD1. The CDR3 totals 13 residues. In germline, CDR1 is MNHEY, CDR2 SMNVEV (reference sequence). V dropped 4 bases and J dropped 3; count of bases not matched to a gene: 1. The CDR3 sequence: CASSWDRYTEAFF. As DNA, the CDR3 is TGTGCCAGCAGTTGGGACAGGTACACTGAAGCTTTCTTT.

This chain connects TRBV20-1 to TRBJ1-4, with a possible D match to TRBD1 (5 bases). CDR3 length: 11 residues. Trimming left V 4 bases short and J 11 bases short, with 11 bases between. Germline values: CDR1 DFQATT, CDR2 SNEGSKA (reference sequence). The DNA for the CDR3 is TGCAGTGCTACAGGGTCGGGGAAACTGTTTTTT. Amino acids: CSATGSGKLFF.

This chain joins TRBV7-9 and TRBJ2-4; TRBD1 might be the D (5 bases). The CDR3 contains 14 residues. CDR1 is SEHNR and CDR2 is FQNEAQ in the germline V gene (reference sequence). With 2 bases removed from V and 5 bases from J, the gap between germline ends came to 10 bases. CDR3 bases: TGTGCCAGCAGCTTACAGGGCAGCGAAAACATTCAGTACTTC. Translation: CASSLQGSENIQYF.

This clone was seen just once. The chain carries TRBV2 and TRBJ2-7; D is ambiguous. CDR1 and CDR2 from the germline V gene are SNHLY and FYNNEI. Trimming took 1 base from V and 3 from J, leaving 7 bases between them. The CDR3 totals 13 residues. The CDR3 sequence is CASSEGAIYEQYV. The CDR3 coding sequence is TGTGCCAGCAGTGAAGGGGCAATCTACGAGCAGTACGTC.

The chain is built from TRBV2 and TRBJ1-1, with no clear D. The germline V gene encodes CDR1 SNHLY and CDR2 FYNNEI. The CDR3 spans 13 residues. V lost 6 bases, J lost 0 bases, and 8 bases lay in between. The CDR3 protein is CASRLRVNTEAFF. The CDR3 DNA reads TGTGCCAGCAGGTTAAGAGTGAACACTGAAGCTTTCTTT.

This clone turned up a few times. The genes are TRBV4-2 and TRBJ2-7; D is perhaps TRBD1 (6 bases). Trimming shortened V by 5 bases and J by 2 bases, and 13 bases separated the two germline ends. CDR3 length: 14 residues. Germline CDR1 LGHNA, CDR2 YNFKEQ. In DNA, the CDR3 is TGTGCCAGCAGCACAGGGCTGACCGCCTACGAGCAGTACTTC. Its translation is CASSTGLTAYEQYF.

The rearrangement uses TRBV15 and TRBJ2-1; 10 nucleotides align to TRBD2. This CDR3 contains 18 residues. Per germline, CDR1 LNHNV and CDR2 YYDKDF (reference sequence). V lost 0 bases and J lost 9; bases outside the gene matches: 14. Here the CDR3 reads CATSRDPIAGGVWAEQFF. The DNA of the CDR3 is TGTGCCACCAGCAGAGATCCCATAGCGGGGGGCGTCTGGGCTGAGCAGTTCTTC. Variable domain in full (rest from reference TRBV15 and TRBJ2-1): DAMVIQNPRYQVTQFGKPVTLSCSQTLNHNVMYWYQQKSSQAPKLLFHYYDKDFNNEADTPDNFQSRRPNTSFCFLDIRSPGLGDTAMYLCATSRDPIAGGVWAEQFFGPGTRLTVL.

The chain has TRBV28 and TRBJ1-5; 8 bases are a match to TRBD1. The germline CDR1 and CDR2 sequences are MDHEN and SYDVKM. The trim removed 4 bases at V and 6 bases at J, leaving 11 bases unmatched. This CDR3 contains 16 residues. CDR3 in amino acids: CASSSQQGAGSQPQHF. The CDR3 nucleotides are TGTGCCAGCAGTTCCCAGCAGGGGGCGGGCAGTCAGCCCCAGCATTTT.